Presented here are 8 T cell receptor beta chains from one specimen sequenced in a study of CD8+ T cells in alopecia areata. The authors extracted RNA and reverse transcribed it into cDNA as the sequencing template. TCRdb's copy holds only in-frame clones and misses some; the assay was immunoSEQ multiplex PCR. The sample shows about 150,000 clones, about three fifths of them seen only once. The sequencing sample was made of CD8+ T cells sorted from blood. The source is a human donor in good health.

The V call is TRBV11-2, the J call TRBJ2-7; 7 bases fit TRBD1. V shed 0 bases and J 2 bases; nucleotides not matched to a gene: 4. This CDR3 comprises 15 residues. CDR1 is SGHAT, CDR2 FQNNGV, per germline. The CDR3 nucleotides are TGTGCCAGCAGCTTAGATACCCAGGGGGCCTACGAGCAGTACTTC. Encoded protein: CASSLDTQGAYEQYF. Filled out from reference TRBV11-2 and TRBJ2-7, the complete variable domain reads EAGVAQSPRYKIIEKRQSVAFWCNPISGHATLYWYQQILGQGPKLLIQFQNNGVVDDSQLPKDRFSAERLKGVDSTLKIQPAKLEDSAVYLCASSLDTQGAYEQYFGPGTRLTVT.

The genes are TRBV2 and TRBJ1-1; D perhaps matches TRBD1 (5 bases). CDR1 is SNHLY and CDR2 is FYNNEI in the germline V gene. The CDR3 totals 13 residues. V lost 6 bases and J lost 5, with 13 bases in between. The CDR3 nucleotides are TGTGCCAGCAGCGCTAACCGGGGGACTGAAGCTTTCTTT. As protein: CASSANRGTEAFF.

This rearrangement joins TRBV7-8 to TRBJ2-2, with D tentatively TRBD1 (6 bases). The CDR3 length is 15 residues. The V end was cut by 2 bases, the J end by 4 bases, with 11 bases between. CDR1 is SGHVS, CDR2 FQNEAQ, per germline. The CDR3 bases are TGTGCCAGCAGCTTAAGGGGGTCGGGCACCGGGGAGCTGTTTTTT. Protein sequence: CASSLRGSGTGELFF.

The rearrangement links TRBV5-1 to TRBJ2-5; D is possibly TRBD1 (6 bases). From germline, CDR1 is SGHRS and CDR2 YFSETQ. V was cut by 1 base and J by 5 bases, with 21 bases left in between. This CDR3 is built from 17 residues. CDR3 nucleotides: TGCGCCAGCAGCTTGTTCATCGGATACAGGGAGAGGGAGACCCAGTACTTC. Its translation: CASSLFIGYRERETQYF.

The chain combines TRBV19 with TRBJ2-3; 8 bases line up with TRBD1. CDR3 length: 14 residues. V was clipped by 7 bases and J by 5 bases; unmatched bases: 8. The V gene's germline CDR1 is LNHDA and CDR2 SQIVND (reference sequence). The CDR3 region is CASTPQGAEDTQYF. The DNA of the CDR3 is TGTGCCAGTACTCCCCAGGGGGCGGAAGATACGCAGTATTTT.

This sequence joins TRBV27 and TRBJ1-1; D is undetermined. V lost 0 bases and J lost 5, with 13 bases in between. Germline CDR1 MNHEY, CDR2 SMNVEV (reference sequence). This CDR3 is 15 amino acids long. The CDR3 DNA reads as TGTGCCAGCAGTTTATCGAAGTGGGTAGGAACTGAAGCTTTCTTT. Translated: CASSLSKWVGTEAFF.

Here the CDR3 reads CASSVDSGFSYEQYF. The CDR3 nucleotides read TGTGCCAGCAGCGTAGACAGCGGCTTCTCCTACGAGCAGTACTTC. The V and J genes are TRBV9 and TRBJ2-7, with D maybe TRBD2 (5 bases). The V gene's germline CDR1 is SGDLS and CDR2 YYNGEE. The CDR3 runs 15 residues. V lost 0 bases to trimming and J lost 0 bases, with 10 bases between them.

The V gene is TRBV5-6, the J gene TRBJ1-2, with no clear D. CDR3 length equals 15 residues. Trimming removed 3 bases at V and 2 bases at J, with 14 bases between. Germline V gene data show CDR1 as SGHDT and CDR2 as YYEEEE. This CDR3 is CASSSRFAGNYGYTF. The CDR3 DNA reads TGTGCCAGCAGCTCCCGGTTTGCCGGCAACTATGGCTACACCTTC. The full variable domain, rest sourced from reference TRBV5-6 and TRBJ1-2, is DAGVTQSPTHLIKTRGQQVTLRCSPKSGHDTVSWYQQALGQGPQFIFQYYEEEERQRGNFPDRFSGHQFPNYSSELNVNALLLGDSALYLCASSSRFAGNYGYTFGSGTRLTVV.